Below, 17 T cell receptor beta chains from the same sample are listed, as sequenced in a study of OX40 agonist ivuxolimab in advanced cancers. Using immunoSEQ multiplex PCR, the repertoire was profiled, and TCRdb retains in-frame clones only, with some absent. The repertoire has around 50,000 clones, nearly 90% of them found once; the top ten carry 0.64%. The source was CD4+ or CD8+ T cells sorted from blood, collected in a trial of the OX40 agonist ivuxolimab. The source is an adult with an advanced solid tumor such as melanoma, head and neck, liver or kidney cancer.

The chain is built from TRBV5-1 and TRBJ2-3, with D possibly matching TRBD2 (5 bases). Trimming cost V 0 bases and J 6 bases, with 11 bases left between them. Germline-derived CDR1 and CDR2 are SGHRS and YFSETQ. This CDR3 has 14 residues. The CDR3 here is CASSLEWGADTQYF. The CDR3 nucleotides are TGCGCCAGCAGCTTGGAGTGGGGAGCGGATACGCAGTATTTT.

This chain joins TRBV10-3 and TRBJ2-5; maybe TRBD1 (6 bases). Germline loops: CDR1 ENHRY, CDR2 SYGVKD. Between the trimmed V and J ends, which lost 4 bases and 1 base, there was a span of 7 bases. The CDR3 is made up of 13 amino acids. The CDR3 nucleotides are TGTGCCATCAGTGGGGACACCCAAGAGACCCAGTACTTC. Encoded protein: CAISGDTQETQYF.

This chain uses TRBV19 with TRBJ2-6, with 10 bases aligning to TRBD1. Germline CDR1 reads LNHDA; CDR2 reads SQIVND (reference sequence). V was clipped by 5 bases and J by 0 bases; unmatched bases: 4. The CDR3 spans 17 residues. The CDR3 loop is CASSRQGANSGANVLTF. The CDR3, as DNA: TGTGCCAGTAGTCGACAGGGGGCTAACTCTGGGGCCAACGTCCTGACTTTC.

This rearrangement joins TRBV5-1 to TRBJ2-3; 7 positions agree with TRBD2. Trimming removed 2 bases from V and 3 bases from J; junction bases left unmatched: 6. The CDR3 is made up of 15 amino acids. Germline V gene data show CDR1 as SGHRS and CDR2 as YFSETQ. CDR3 amino acids: CASSFAGAKTDTQYF. The CDR3 nucleotides are TGCGCCAGCAGCTTTGCGGGAGCGAAGACAGATACGCAGTATTTT.

The J gene is TRBJ2-5, the V gene TRBV11-2; TRBD2 is a possible D gene (6 bases). The J call may be incorrect, as the DNA end agrees better with TRBJ2-7. CDR3 size: 13 residues. Germline loops: CDR1 SGHAT, CDR2 FQNNGV. The CDR3 nucleotides read TGTGCCAGCAGCGTCCCCGGGAGCTACGAGCAGTACTTC. This gives the protein CASSVPGSYEQYF.

This clone has only one observation. The chain links TRBV30 to TRBJ2-5; D is unresolved. Germline loops: CDR1 GTSNPN, CDR2 SVGIG (reference sequence). This CDR3 has 13 amino acids. V was pared by 1 base and J by 3 bases, with 9 bases between. Here the CDR3 DNA reads TGTGCCTGGAGTGCGTACAGTAAAGAGACCCAGTACTTC. It yields the protein CAWSAYSKETQYF.

The rearrangement uses TRBV10-3 and TRBJ2-2; 13 bases align to TRBD2. There are 14 residues in the CDR3. J lost 8 bases, V lost 5 bases, and 2 bases had no gene match. Germline assignment: CDR1 ENHRY and CDR2 SYGVKD. CDR3 region: CAISPGLAGGELFF. The CDR3 nucleotides are TGTGCCATCAGTCCGGGACTAGCGGGGGGGGAGCTGTTTTTT.

The J gene is TRBJ2-7, the V gene TRBV30; 9 positions match TRBD1. J gave up 3 bases and V 4 bases, and 7 bases lay outside the gene matches. Germline assignment: CDR1 GTSNPN and CDR2 SVGIG (reference sequence). The CDR3 loop spans 14 amino acids. CDR3 residues: CAWTGQGFFYEQYF. The CDR3 DNA reads as TGTGCCTGGACCGGACAGGGGTTCTTCTACGAGCAGTACTTC.

This clone was seen a few times. The rearrangement uses TRBV2 and TRBJ2-3; no firm D call. The CDR3 has 14 amino acids. From germline, CDR1 is SNHLY and CDR2 FYNNEI. V dropped 4 bases and J dropped 4 bases, with 12 bases sitting between them. CDR3 bases: TGTGCCAGCAGTGTAATAGCTTCCGCAGATACGCAGTATTTT. Its protein is CASSVIASADTQYF.

A single count supports this clone. CDR3 loop: CASSLGARNYNEQFF. CDR3 in DNA: TGTGCCAGCAGCTTGGGCGCTAGAAACTACAATGAGCAGTTCTTC. V usage is TRBV11-2 and J usage is TRBJ2-1; D is unclear. The V gene's germline CDR1 is SGHAT and CDR2 FQNNGV. This CDR3 contains 15 residues. Trimming removed 3 bases from V and 3 bases from J, with 12 bases in between.

The rearrangement uses TRBV4-1 and TRBJ2-1; 8 bases align to TRBD2. Germline V gene data show CDR1 as MGHRA and CDR2 as YSYEKL. Losses at the gene ends were 2 bases for V and 4 bases for J; bases not matched to a gene: 13. This CDR3 region has 18 residues. The CDR3: CASSQTPPTGGRYNEQFF. The CDR3 region has the DNA TGCGCCAGCAGCCAAACTCCCCCCACGGGAGGGAGGTACAATGAGCAGTTCTTC.

This clone has more than one count but fewer than ten. V gene TRBV6-5 combines with J gene TRBJ1-2; D is perhaps TRBD1 (6 bases). Trimming pared 6 bases from V and 4 bases from J, leaving 12 bases between. Germline values: CDR1 MNHEY, CDR2 SVGAGI. The CDR3 sequence is 13 residues long. The DNA for the CDR3 is TGTGCCAGCAGACCAGGACAGCTCTATGGCTACACCTTC. As protein: CASRPGQLYGYTF.

The V call is TRBV11-3, the J call TRBJ2-2; D is undetermined. The germline V gene encodes CDR1 SGHNT and CDR2 YENEEA. The V gene lost 3 bases and the J gene lost 7 bases, with 18 bases spanning the gap. This CDR3 spans 16 amino acids. CDR3 nucleotides: TGTGCCAGCAGCTTGTATTTAGGGCGAATGGGCGGGGAGCTGTTTTTT. Amino acids: CASSLYLGRMGGELFF.

The V call is TRBV5-5, the J call TRBJ1-1; TRBD1 aligns across 9 bases. CDR3 length: 14 amino acids. The J segment lost 4 bases and the V segment lost 3 bases, leaving 4 bases of the junction unmatched. Germline CDR1 reads SGHKS; CDR2 reads YYEKEE (reference sequence). CDR3: CASSSGQGFTEAFF. Here the CDR3 DNA reads TGTGCCAGCAGCTCGGGACAGGGTTTCACTGAAGCTTTCTTT.

This clone was counted only a few times. The chain carries TRBV30 and TRBJ1-1, with 8 bases matching TRBD1. V gave up 1 base and J gave up 5 bases; unmatched junction bases: 9. The CDR3 loop spans 15 amino acids. The germline CDR1 and CDR2 sequences are GTSNPN and SVGIG (reference sequence). CDR3 amino acids: CAWSGQGAQRTEAFF. DNA of the CDR3: TGTGCCTGGAGTGGGCAGGGGGCGCAGAGGACTGAAGCTTTCTTT.

This clone was observed a single time. V and J are TRBV2 and TRBJ2-5, with 8 bases identical to TRBD1. The J call may be mistaken, given a closer DNA end match to TRBJ2-7. CDR1 and CDR2 from the germline V gene are SNHLY and FYNNEI. The length of the CDR3 is 13 residues. CDR3 bases: TGTGCCAGCAGTGATACAGGGGGCTACGAGCAGTACTTC. Encoded protein: CASSDTGGYEQYF.

This chain connects TRBV5-4 to TRBJ1-1, with 11 bases lining up with TRBD1. The CDR3 spans 15 residues. V shed 3 bases and J 5 bases; nucleotides not matched to a gene: 6. Germline V gene lookup returns CDR1 SGHNT and CDR2 YYREEE (reference sequence). As DNA, the CDR3 is TGTGCCAGCAGCTCACTCGGACAGGGGGCGACTGAAGCTTTCTTT. Translated: CASSSLGQGATEAFF.